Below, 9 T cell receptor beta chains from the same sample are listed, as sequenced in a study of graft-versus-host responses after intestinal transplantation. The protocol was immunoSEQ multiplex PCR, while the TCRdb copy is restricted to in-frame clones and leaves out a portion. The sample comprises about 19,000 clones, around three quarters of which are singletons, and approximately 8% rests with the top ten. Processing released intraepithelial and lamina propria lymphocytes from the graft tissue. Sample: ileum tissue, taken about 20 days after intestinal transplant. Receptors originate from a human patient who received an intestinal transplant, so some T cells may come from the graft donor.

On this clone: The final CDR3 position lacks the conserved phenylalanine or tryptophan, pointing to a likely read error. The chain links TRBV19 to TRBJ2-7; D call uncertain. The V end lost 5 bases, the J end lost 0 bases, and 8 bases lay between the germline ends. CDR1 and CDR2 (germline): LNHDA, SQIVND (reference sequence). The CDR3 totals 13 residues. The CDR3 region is CASSYTASYEQYL. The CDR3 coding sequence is TGTGCCAGTAGTTATACAGCCTCCTACGAGCAGTACCTC.

Here the CDR3 DNA reads TGTGCCAGCAGCCAAGAATCTGGACTAGCGTACGAGCAGTACTTC. Encoded protein: CASSQESGLAYEQYF. This chain connects TRBV4-2 to TRBJ2-7; 9 bases agree with TRBD2. V dropped 0 bases and J dropped 4; count of bases not matched to a gene: 4. The V gene's germline CDR1 is LGHNA and CDR2 YNFKEQ. The length of the CDR3 is 15 residues.

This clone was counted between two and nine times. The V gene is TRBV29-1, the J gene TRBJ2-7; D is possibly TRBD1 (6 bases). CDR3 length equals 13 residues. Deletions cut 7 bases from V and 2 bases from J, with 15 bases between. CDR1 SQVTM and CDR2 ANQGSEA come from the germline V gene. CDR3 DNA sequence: TGCAGCGCCGGGCAGGGGCAGACCTACGAGCAGTACTTC. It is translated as CSAGQGQTYEQYF.

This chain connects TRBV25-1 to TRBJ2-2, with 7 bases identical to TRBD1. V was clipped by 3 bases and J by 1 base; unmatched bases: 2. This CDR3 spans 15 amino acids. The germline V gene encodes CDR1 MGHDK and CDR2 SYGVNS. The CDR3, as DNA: TGTGCCAGCAGTGACAGACAGGGGAACACCGGGGAGCTGTTTTTT. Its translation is CASSDRQGNTGELFF. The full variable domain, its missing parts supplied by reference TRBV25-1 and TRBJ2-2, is EADIYQTPRYLVIGTGKKITLECSQTMGHDKMYWYQQDPGMELHLIHYSYGVNSTEKGDLSSESTVSRIRTEHFPLTLESARPSHTSQYLCASSDRQGNTGELFFGEGSRLTVL.

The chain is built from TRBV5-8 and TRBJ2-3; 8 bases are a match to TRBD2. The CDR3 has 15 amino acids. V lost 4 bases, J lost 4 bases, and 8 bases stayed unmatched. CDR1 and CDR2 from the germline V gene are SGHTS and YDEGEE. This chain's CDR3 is CASSGRGGGADTQYF. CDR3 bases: TGTGCCAGCAGCGGCCGGGGGGGAGGCGCAGATACGCAGTATTTT.

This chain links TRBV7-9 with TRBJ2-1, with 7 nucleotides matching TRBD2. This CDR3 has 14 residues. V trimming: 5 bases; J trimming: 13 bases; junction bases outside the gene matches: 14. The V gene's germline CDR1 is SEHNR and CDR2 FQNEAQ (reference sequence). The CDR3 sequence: CASSHRVAGRVQFF. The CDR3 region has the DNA TGTGCCAGCAGCCACCGAGTAGCGGGCCGAGTTCAGTTCTTC.

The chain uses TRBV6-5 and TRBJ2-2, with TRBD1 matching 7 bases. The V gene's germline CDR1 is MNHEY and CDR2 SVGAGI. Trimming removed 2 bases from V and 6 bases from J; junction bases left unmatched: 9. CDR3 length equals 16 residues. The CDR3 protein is CASSYTLQGYAGELFF. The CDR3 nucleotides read TGTGCCAGCAGTTACACGCTACAGGGGTACGCCGGGGAGCTGTTTTTT.

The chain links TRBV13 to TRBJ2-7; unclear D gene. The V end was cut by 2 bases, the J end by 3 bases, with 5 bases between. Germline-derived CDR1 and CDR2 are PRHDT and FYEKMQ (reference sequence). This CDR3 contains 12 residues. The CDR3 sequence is CASSLFGYEQYF. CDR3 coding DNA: TGTGCCAGCAGCTTATTCGGCTACGAGCAGTACTTC.

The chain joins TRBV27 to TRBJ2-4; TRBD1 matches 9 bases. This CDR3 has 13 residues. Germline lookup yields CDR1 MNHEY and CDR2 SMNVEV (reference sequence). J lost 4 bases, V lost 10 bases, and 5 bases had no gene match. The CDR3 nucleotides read TGTGCCATTAGGGACAGGGTGAAAAACATTCAGTACTTC. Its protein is CAIRDRVKNIQYF.